Listed here are 32 T cell receptor beta chains from one sample, sequenced in a study of shared clonotypes between healthy human individuals. Profiled with immunoSEQ multiplex PCR; TCRdb holds only in-frame clones, not every one. The sample yields fewer than 500,000 clones, approximately 79% seen once. Sequences were obtained from PBMCs. These receptor sequences come from a woman aged 40 to 50 in good health. Some clones in this sample may be carry-over from other donors' samples.

A note on this clone: Other DNA sequences of this sample code for an identical CDR3. V is TRBV4-3 and J is TRBJ2-1, with 9 bases identical to TRBD2. V shed 0 bases, J shed 4 bases, and the junction held 1 base outside the gene matches. The CDR3 length is 15 residues. Germline V gene sequence: CDR1 LGHNA, CDR2 YSLEER. This CDR3 is CASSQEGLAYNEQFF. The CDR3 DNA sequence: TGCGCCAGCAGCCAAGAAGGACTAGCGTACAATGAGCAGTTCTTC.

V is TRBV28 and J is TRBJ2-1; 8 nucleotides line up with TRBD2. The V and J ends lost 5 bases and 9 bases, in that order; junction bases with no gene match: 9. The CDR3 is 14 amino acids. CDR1 MDHEN and CDR2 SYDVKM come from the germline V gene. CDR3 in amino acids: CASSPEREKAEQFF. The CDR3, as DNA: TGTGCCAGCAGTCCAGAGCGGGAGAAGGCTGAGCAGTTCTTC. Looking up the rest from reference TRBV28 and TRBJ2-1 gives the full variable domain: DVKVTQSSRYLVKRTGEKVFLECVQDMDHENMFWYRQDPGLGLRLIYFSYDVKMKEKGDIPEGYSVSREKKERFSLILESASTNQTSMYLCASSPEREKAEQFFGPGTRLTVL.

The CDR3 spells CASSPQGTAVDEQYF. The CDR3 DNA follows: TGTGCCAGCTCACCACAGGGGACGGCGGTTGACGAGCAGTACTTC. J is TRBJ2-7 and V is TRBV18, with D perhaps TRBD1 or TRBD2 (5 bases each). Trimming removed 1 base at V and 5 bases at J, with 15 bases between. CDR3 size: 15 residues. Germline CDR1 KGHSH, CDR2 LQKENI. The complete variable domain, with remaining parts taken from reference TRBV18 and TRBJ2-7, reads NAGVMQNPRHLVRRRGQEARLRCSPMKGHSHVYWYRQLPEEGLKFMVYLQKENIIDESGMPKERFSAEFPKEGPSILRIQQVVRGDSAAYFCASSPQGTAVDEQYFGPGTRLTVT.

This clone occurred a few times. The rearrangement joins TRBV19 to TRBJ2-3; 12 positions agree with TRBD2. The ends lost 10 bases at V and 5 bases at J; junction bases unmatched: 13. From germline, CDR1 is LNHDA and CDR2 SQIVND (reference sequence). This CDR3 is 16 amino acids long. CDR3 sequence reads: CATANTLAGGGDTQYF. The CDR3 nucleotides are TGTGCCACCGCAAACACCCTAGCGGGGGGGGGAGATACGCAGTATTTT. The full variable domain, its missing parts supplied by reference TRBV19 and TRBJ2-3, is DGGITQSPKYLFRKEGQNVTLSCEQNLNHDAMYWYRQDPGQGLRLIYYSQIVNDFQKGDIAEGYSVSREKKESFPLTVTSAQKNPTAFYLCATANTLAGGGDTQYFGPGTRLTVL.

V usage is TRBV28 and J usage is TRBJ1-4; 12 bases are a match to TRBD1. Unmatched junction bases numbered 11, after V lost 6 bases and J lost 6 bases. Germline values: CDR1 MDHEN, CDR2 SYDVKM. The CDR3 is 17 residues long. CDR3 in DNA: TGTGCCAGCAGCCCCGGGACAGGGGGCTTTAATGATGAAAAACTGTTTTTT. Translated: CASSPGTGGFNDEKLFF.

This chain links TRBV7-2 with TRBJ2-2, with D possibly being TRBD2 (7 bases). The V gene's germline CDR1 is SGHTA and CDR2 FQGNSA. Trimming removed 2 bases from V and 4 bases from J, with 14 bases in between. The CDR3 sequence is 16 residues long. The DNA for the CDR3 is TGTGCCAGCAGCTTAAGGGGGGGAGGCGGCACCGGGGAGCTGTTTTTT. The encoded protein is CASSLRGGGGTGELFF.

The chain combines TRBV19 with TRBJ1-4, with D unresolved. Germline CDR1 LNHDA, CDR2 SQIVND (reference sequence). This CDR3 spans 15 amino acids. Trimming shortened V by 5 bases and J by 0 bases, and 10 bases separated the two germline ends. The CDR3 here is CASSPFHTTNEKLFF. The DNA for the CDR3 is TGTGCCAGTAGTCCGTTCCACACAACTAATGAAAAACTGTTTTTT.

CDR3 region: CASSFDGTGSRHYEQYF. The CDR3 DNA follows: TGTGCCAGCAGCTTTGACGGGACAGGGTCTCGACACTACGAGCAGTACTTC. The V call is TRBV12-1, the J call TRBJ2-7; the table assigns TRBD1, which was not confirmed against the DNA. TRBV12-1 is flagged as a pseudogene. This CDR3 has 17 residues.

V and J are TRBV29-1 and TRBJ2-5; 10 bases fit TRBD1. The closer fit of TRBJ2-7 to the DNA end suggests the J call may be wrong. CDR1 SQVTM and CDR2 ANQGSEA come from the germline V gene. CDR3 length: 15 residues. CDR3 sequence: CSVEVWGQGSYEQYF. The CDR3, as DNA: TGCAGCGTTGAAGTGTGGGGACAGGGGTCCTACGAGCAGTACTTC.

Of note for this clone: Since a much larger clone is just one base distant, this may be a read error. Other DNA sequences in this sample translate to the same CDR3. This rearrangement joins TRBV11-2 to TRBJ1-1; perhaps TRBD1 as D (6 bases). Germline loops: CDR1 SGHAT, CDR2 FQNNGV. The CDR3 is made up of 15 amino acids. V was trimmed by 1 base and J by 1 base, leaving 10 bases between them. DNA for the CDR3: TGTGCCAGCAGCTTAGGAGACAGGAGGAACACTGAAGCTTTCTTT. It encodes CASSLGDRRNTEAFF.

This chain uses TRBV25-1 with TRBJ1-4, with 9 nucleotides matching TRBD1. The V and J ends lost 3 bases and 3 bases, in that order; junction bases with no gene match: 2. CDR3 length: 15 amino acids. From germline, CDR1 is MGHDK and CDR2 SYGVNS. The CDR3 here is CASSEWTGANEKLFF. The DNA of the CDR3 is TGTGCCAGCAGTGAGTGGACAGGGGCTAATGAAAAACTGTTTTTT.

The chain uses TRBV5-1 and TRBJ1-3; D is possibly TRBD1 (5 bases). Trimming removed 4 bases from V and 3 bases from J, with 17 bases in between. Germline V gives CDR1 SGHRS, CDR2 YFSETQ. This CDR3 spans 16 amino acids. The CDR3 sequence: CASSPGDLSLGNTIYF. The CDR3 DNA reads TGCGCCAGCAGCCCGGGGGACTTGTCTCTTGGAAACACCATATATTTT.

This rearrangement joins TRBV4-2 to TRBJ2-3, with unresolved D. This CDR3 is 16 amino acids long. V was clipped by 0 bases and J by 0 bases, with 10 bases between them. Germline CDR1 is LGHNA and CDR2 is YNFKEQ. The CDR3 sequence is CASSQESPASTDTQYF. The CDR3 nucleotides read TGTGCCAGCAGCCAAGAGAGTCCCGCTAGCACAGATACGCAGTATTTT.

CDR3 residues: CASSQVLVQDTEAFF. The CDR3 DNA is TGTGCCAGCAGCCAAGTTCTGGTGCAGGACACTGAAGCTTTCTTT. The V and J genes are TRBV4-2 and TRBJ1-1; unclear D gene. Germline values: CDR1 LGHNA, CDR2 YNFKEQ. The CDR3 loop spans 15 amino acids. Trimming removed 1 base at V and 3 bases at J, with 12 bases between.

The sample holds one count of this clone. V gene TRBV11-3 combines with J gene TRBJ2-7; D unresolved. CDR3 length equals 13 residues. The germline V and J ends were trimmed by 0 bases and 4 bases, with 7 bases remaining between them. The germline gives CDR1 SGHNT, CDR2 YENEEA. CDR3 region: CASSLDSSYEQYF. Written as DNA, the CDR3 is TGTGCCAGCAGCTTAGACTCATCATACGAGCAGTACTTC.

The chain recombines TRBV20-1 with TRBJ2-5; D possibly corresponds to TRBD1 (5 bases). Between the trimmed V and J ends, which lost 5 bases and 5 bases, there was a span of 9 bases. Germline V gives CDR1 DFQATT, CDR2 SNEGSKA (reference sequence). The CDR3 spans 11 residues. As DNA, the CDR3 is TGCAGTGCTTACAGGACGGAGACCCAGTACTTC. Translating gives CSAYRTETQYF.

This rearrangement joins TRBV27 to TRBJ2-2, with no clear D. The V end lost 6 bases, the J end lost 3 bases, and 2 bases lay between the germline ends. The germline gives CDR1 MNHEY, CDR2 SMNVEV (reference sequence). CDR3 length equals 11 residues. CDR3 nucleotide sequence: TGTGCCAGCAGCCACACCGGGGAGCTGTTTTTT. Translation gives CASSHTGELFF.

The rearrangement uses TRBV7-6 and TRBJ2-7; 11 bases map to TRBD2. The V gene's germline CDR1 is SGHVS and CDR2 FNYEAQ. The CDR3 is made up of 16 amino acids. The V gene end was trimmed by 5 bases and the J gene end by 2 bases; junction bases not matched to a gene: 8. CDR3 nucleotides: TGTGCCAGCAGCCCACCGACTAGCGGGGTTCCCTACGAGCAGTACTTC. As protein: CASSPPTSGVPYEQYF.

The chain carries TRBV7-3 and TRBJ2-1; D may be TRBD1 or TRBD2 (6 bases each). Trimming pared 5 bases from V and 6 bases from J, leaving 14 bases between. Looked up from germline, CDR1 is SGHTA and CDR2 is FQGTGA. This CDR3 spans 14 amino acids. CDR3 loop: CASSPRGGGNEQFF. For the CDR3, the DNA is TGTGCCAGCAGCCCCCGCGGAGGGGGCAATGAGCAGTTCTTC. The entire variable domain, with the rest obtained from reference TRBV7-3 and TRBJ2-1, is as follows: GAGVSQTPSNKVTEKGKYVELRCDPISGHTALYWYRQSLGQGPEFLIYFQGTGAADDSGLPNDRFFAVRPEGSVSTLKIQRTERGDSAVYLCASSPRGGGNEQFFGPGTRLTVL.

This clone was found once. The chain uses TRBV23-1 and TRBJ2-7, with D possibly called TRBD1 or TRBD2 (5 bases each). TRBV23-1 is an ORF; its function is uncertain. CDR3 length: 14 amino acids. V was shortened by 7 bases and J by 3 bases, with 16 bases between the two germline ends. CDR3 sequence reads: CASTRGPGIYEQYF. The CDR3, as DNA: TGCGCCAGCACCCGGGGCCCGGGGATCTACGAGCAGTACTTC.

The J gene is TRBJ1-1, the V gene TRBV14, with no clear D. The germline CDR1 and CDR2 sequences are SGHDN and FVKESK. Trimming removed 4 bases at V and 4 bases at J, with 19 bases between. The length of the CDR3 is 16 residues. Here the CDR3 DNA reads TGTGCCAGCAGCCGTATGCCCGCGGGCTGGGGCACTGAAGCTTTCTTT. Translated, it gives CASSRMPAGWGTEAFF.

The genes are TRBV2 and TRBJ1-2; D perhaps matches TRBD1 (6 bases). The CDR3 covers 12 residues. Trimming took off 8 bases at V and 2 bases at J, with 9 bases between the two ends. Germline values: CDR1 SNHLY, CDR2 FYNNEI. Here the CDR3 DNA reads TGTGCCAGCCTCGACAGGAACTATGGCTACACCTTC. Protein sequence: CASLDRNYGYTF.

The rearrangement joins TRBV5-4 to TRBJ2-3; 13 bases are a match to TRBD2. V lost 3 bases and J lost 9; bases outside the gene matches: 10. The CDR3 length is 16 residues. The germline CDR1 and CDR2 sequences are SGHNT and YYREEE (reference sequence). This chain's CDR3 is CASSSGLAGVQITQYF. Written as DNA, the CDR3 is TGTGCCAGCAGCTCAGGACTAGCGGGAGTACAGATAACGCAGTATTTT.

With regard to this clone: Other DNA sequences in the sample encode the same CDR3. The chain carries TRBV11-2 and TRBJ2-1; D remains ambiguous. With 0 bases removed from V and 9 bases from J, the gap between germline ends came to 6 bases. This CDR3 spans 12 amino acids. The V gene's germline CDR1 is SGHAT and CDR2 FQNNGV. The CDR3 sequence: CASSLDLGEQFF. CDR3 DNA: TGTGCCAGCAGCTTAGATTTAGGTGAGCAGTTCTTC.

The chain uses TRBV28 and TRBJ1-5; D is ambiguous. V lost 6 bases to trimming and J lost 4 bases, with 13 bases between them. The germline CDR1 and CDR2 sequences are MDHEN and SYDVKM. This CDR3 is 14 amino acids long. The CDR3 here is CASSFPSGNQPQHF. The CDR3 DNA reads TGTGCCAGCAGCTTCCCTAGTGGGAATCAGCCCCAGCATTTT.

The chain employs TRBV30 and TRBJ2-7, with D hard to call. Looked up from germline, CDR1 is GTSNPN and CDR2 is SVGIG (reference sequence). V lost 4 bases to trimming and J lost 3 bases, with 19 bases between them. CDR3 length: 15 amino acids. Here the CDR3 DNA reads TGTGCCTGGACCGCCCCTAGGGCCCACGGCTACGAGCAGTACTTC. The encoded protein is CAWTAPRAHGYEQYF. Supplemented by reference TRBV30 and TRBJ2-7, the full variable domain reads SQTIHQWPATLVQPVGSPLSLECTVEGTSNPNLYWYRQAAGRGLQLLFYSVGIGQISSEVPQNLSASRPQDRQFILSSKKLLLSDSGFYLCAWTAPRAHGYEQYFGPGTRLTVT.

This clone has a handful of counts. The rearrangement joins TRBV29-1 to TRBJ1-5, with D unresolved. Germline CDR1 is SQVTM and CDR2 is ANQGSEA. The ends were cut back, 5 bases at V and 4 bases at J, with 9 bases in the middle. The CDR3 has 12 residues. This chain's CDR3 is CSVSQQNQPQHF. In DNA, the CDR3 is TGCAGCGTTTCACAGCAAAATCAGCCCCAGCATTTT.

J is TRBJ2-5 and V is TRBV7-6; the D is unclear. Germline CDR1 SGHVS, CDR2 FNYEAQ. The CDR3 runs 15 residues. The DNA of the CDR3 is TGTGCAGCGCCCCAATGCGCAGGATGTGAAGAGACCCAGTACTTC. As protein: CAAPQCAGCEETQYF.

The table lists this clone with a count of one. This same CDR3 is encoded by further DNA sequences in the sample. This chain connects TRBV28 to TRBJ1-2, with unresolved D. The V end lost 6 bases, the J end lost 4 bases, and 9 bases lay between the germline ends. Germline V gives CDR1 MDHEN, CDR2 SYDVKM. This CDR3 is built from 12 residues. Written as DNA, the CDR3 is TGTGCCAGCAGCCCCGAACTCTATGGCTACACCTTC. Translating it yields CASSPELYGYTF.

This clone was recorded many times. CDR3 amino acids: CASSTRPPGGRGNEQFF. CDR3 DNA: TGTGCCAGCAGCACCCGGCCTCCGGGCGGGAGGGGCAATGAGCAGTTCTTC. The chain recombines TRBV5-4 with TRBJ2-1; 9 nucleotides align to TRBD2. Germline assignment: CDR1 SGHNT and CDR2 YYREEE (reference sequence). V was clipped by 4 bases and J by 6 bases; unmatched bases: 14. This CDR3 spans 17 amino acids.

The rearrangement links TRBV25-1 to TRBJ2-5, with D possibly being TRBD1 or TRBD2 (6 bases each). The CDR3 consists of 11 residues. CDR1 MGHDK and CDR2 SYGVNS come from the germline V gene. Trimming left V 11 bases short and J 5 bases short, with 12 bases between. This CDR3 is CASGEVETQYF. As DNA, the CDR3 is TGTGCCTCAGGGGAGGTGGAGACCCAGTACTTC.

This sequence joins TRBV5-3 and TRBJ2-3, with TRBD1 matching over 9 bases. TRBV5-3 is an ORF; its function is uncertain. The CDR3 runs 17 residues. The V segment lost 4 bases and the J segment 1 base; nucleotides outside the gene matches: 10. CDR3 loop: CARSPHRTGARTDTQYF. The CDR3 DNA is TGTGCCAGAAGCCCACATAGGACAGGGGCTCGCACAGATACGCAGTATTTT.